The clone carrying this T cell receptor beta chain was observed a few times. Per the germline V gene, CDR1 is LGHNA and CDR2 is YSLEER. This CDR3 has 18 residues. V lost 3 bases and J 1 base, leaving 16 bases between the germline ends. The data derive from a study of T cells after yellow fever vaccination. TCRdb independently ran MiXCR on the 5' RACE reads; one entry per CDR3 protein. Among about 120,000 distinct CDR3 sequences listed, 7.2% were seen once. This TCR derives from a young man who received the YFV17D yellow fever vaccine. The material was CD4+ T cells sorted from PBMCs, obtained around 45 days after the first yellow fever vaccination. The V call is TRBV4-3, the J call TRBJ2-6; D is ambiguous. CDR3 protein: CASSHHGRAASGANVLTF. The CDR3 region has the DNA TGCGCCAGCAGCCACCACGGACGGGCGGCGTCTGGGGCCAACGTCCTGACTTTC.